A single sample is the source of the 27 T cell receptor beta chains below, sequenced in a study of tissue T cells after allogeneic stem cell transplantation. Produced via immunoSEQ multiplex PCR; TCRdb's table is partial and in-frame only. The sample comprises under 3,500 clones, 64% of which are singletons, and more than 20% rests with the top ten. Steroid-refractory graft-versus-host disease after allogeneic hematopoietic cell transplant qualified adults for prospective research-autopsy enrollment. This specimen consisted of jejunal tissue, obtained at autopsy. These TCRs come from an older male patient with steroid-refractory graft-versus-host disease after an allogeneic stem cell transplant. Some of the T cells may derive from the graft donor.

The V and J genes are TRBV11-2 and TRBJ1-1; D not resolved. The V gene's germline CDR1 is SGHAT and CDR2 FQNNGV. Trimming shortened V by 2 bases and J by 8 bases, and 12 bases separated the two germline ends. CDR3 length: 13 amino acids. The CDR3 loop is CASSLRSGIEAFF. CDR3 in DNA: TGTGCCAGCAGCTTAAGGTCAGGAATAGAAGCTTTCTTT.

The chain employs TRBV5-6 and TRBJ2-7, with 8 bases aligning to TRBD1. The germline CDR1 and CDR2 sequences are SGHDT and YYEEEE. After removal of 4 bases from V and 5 bases from J, the junction contained 8 bases not matched to a gene. The CDR3 is made up of 14 amino acids. The CDR3 DNA reads TGTGCCAGCAGCCTAGGACAGGGTTCCCACGAGCAGTACTTC. It encodes CASSLGQGSHEQYF.

The rearrangement links TRBV10-3 to TRBJ1-6; D is uncertain. Between the trimmed V and J ends, which lost 6 bases and 5 bases, there was a span of 11 bases. The CDR3 has 14 residues. Per germline, CDR1 ENHRY and CDR2 SYGVKD. The CDR3 DNA reads as TGTGCCATCAGACCCGACTGGGATAATTCACCCCTCCACTTT. It translates to CAIRPDWDNSPLHF.

A single count supports this clone. The genes are TRBV14 and TRBJ2-1; unclear D gene. V shed 1 base and J shed 3 bases, with 7 bases lying between them. This CDR3 is built from 14 residues. Germline assignment: CDR1 SGHDN and CDR2 FVKESK. This CDR3 is CASSQGRHYNEQFF. Here the CDR3 DNA reads TGTGCCAGCAGCCAAGGTCGCCACTACAATGAGCAGTTCTTC.

This sequence joins TRBV9 and TRBJ2-5; D tentatively fits TRBD1 or TRBD2 (5 bases each). V shed 6 bases and J shed 5 bases, with 14 bases lying between them. This CDR3 has 13 residues. CDR1 and CDR2 from the germline V gene are SGDLS and YYNGEE. DNA of the CDR3: TGTGCCAGCAATCGTGGGGGATTCGAGACCCAGTACTTC. It codes for CASNRGGFETQYF.

The chain carries TRBV6-5 and TRBJ1-5; D may be TRBD1 (6 bases). This CDR3 is 15 amino acids long. CDR1 is MNHEY and CDR2 is SVGAGI in the germline V gene. V lost 1 base to trimming and J lost 3 bases, with 10 bases between them. The CDR3 DNA sequence: TGTGCCAGCAGTTACTGGACAGAGTTCAATCAGCCCCAGCATTTT. Amino acid sequence: CASSYWTEFNQPQHF.

The rearrangement uses TRBV29-1 and TRBJ2-5, with 9 positions matching TRBD1. With 2 bases clipped from V and 7 bases from J, the junction kept 5 bases outside the gene matches. Germline values: CDR1 SQVTM, CDR2 ANQGSEA. The CDR3 has 13 amino acids. The CDR3 spells CSVEIGQGLTQYF. CDR3 bases: TGCAGCGTTGAAATAGGACAGGGGTTGACCCAGTACTTC.

The chain uses TRBV19 and TRBJ2-1, with a tentative D call TRBD1 (8 bases). The germline gives CDR1 LNHDA, CDR2 SQIVND (reference sequence). CDR3 size: 15 residues. The V gene lost 10 bases and the J gene lost 5 bases, with 21 bases spanning the gap. In DNA, the CDR3 is TGTGCCACCGACCGTACAGGGGGGGTTGACAATGAGCAGTTCTTC. Its protein is CATDRTGGVDNEQFF.

This chain connects TRBV11-2 to TRBJ2-5; TRBD1 aligns across 9 bases. The CDR3 runs 15 residues. Germline loops: CDR1 SGHAT, CDR2 FQNNGV. The trim removed 5 bases at V and 5 bases at J, leaving 9 bases unmatched. CDR3 sequence reads: CASSEPTGGWETQYF. CDR3 bases: TGTGCCAGCAGCGAACCGACAGGGGGTTGGGAGACCCAGTACTTC. Full variable domain (remainder filled in from reference TRBV11-2 and TRBJ2-5): EAGVAQSPRYKIIEKRQSVAFWCNPISGHATLYWYQQILGQGPKLLIQFQNNGVVDDSQLPKDRFSAERLKGVDSTLKIQPAKLEDSAVYLCASSEPTGGWETQYFGPGTRLLVL.

The chain combines TRBV3-1 (or the pseudogene TRBV3-2) with TRBJ2-1; D gene ambiguous. Germline V lookup: CDR1 LGHDT, CDR2 YNNKEL (reference sequence). This CDR3 has 15 residues. Trimming stripped 0 bases from V and 6 bases from J, with 12 bases between. CDR3 sequence (DNA): TGTGCCAGCAGCCAAGATAAAAACGGCTTCAATGAGCAGTTCTTC. It codes for CASSQDKNGFNEQFF.

This clone was seen just once. The chain is built from TRBV2 and TRBJ2-4; no clear D. The CDR3 contains 13 residues. From germline, CDR1 is SNHLY and CDR2 FYNNEI. The V end lost 6 bases, the J end lost 4 bases, and 10 bases lay between the germline ends. In nucleotides, the CDR3 is TGTGCCAGCAGGACGGACGGGAAAAACATTCAGTACTTC. Amino acid sequence: CASRTDGKNIQYF.

V and J are TRBV24-1 and TRBJ1-6; 7 nucleotides line up with TRBD1. This CDR3 comprises 15 residues. Germline V gene data show CDR1 as KGHDR and CDR2 as SFDVKD. V lost 7 bases to trimming and J lost 4 bases; unmatched junction nucleotides: 6. The DNA of the CDR3 is TGTGCCACCAGCCCTACGGGACAGTATAATTCACCCCTCCACTTT. The encoded protein is CATSPTGQYNSPLHF.

V is TRBV4-3 and J is TRBJ2-7; the D call may be TRBD1 or TRBD2 (7 bases each). Germline-derived CDR1 and CDR2 are LGHNA and YSLEER. Trimming took 4 bases from V and 2 from J, leaving 18 bases between them. CDR3 length equals 16 residues. The CDR3 DNA is TGCGCCAGCAGCCGTTCAGGGGGGGCCGGGCCCTACGAGCAGTACTTC. It translates to CASSRSGGAGPYEQYF.

The chain is built from TRBV12-3 or TRBV12-4 and TRBJ1-1; 9 positions match TRBD1. V dropped 7 bases and J dropped 8; count of bases not matched to a gene: 8. The CDR3 loop spans 13 amino acids. CDR3 sequence reads: CASIIQGAREAFF. The CDR3 region has the DNA TGTGCCAGCATTATACAGGGGGCGCGGGAAGCTTTCTTT.

The V gene is TRBV19, the J gene TRBJ2-3; TRBD2 matches at 9 bases. Germline V gene sequence: CDR1 LNHDA, CDR2 SQIVND (reference sequence). After removal of 6 bases from V and 3 bases from J, the junction contained 10 bases not matched to a gene. The CDR3 runs to 16 residues. This chain's CDR3 is CASSLRASGATDTQYF. CDR3 nucleotide sequence: TGTGCCAGTAGCCTCAGGGCTAGCGGGGCGACAGATACGCAGTATTTT.

The chain combines TRBV7-9 with TRBJ1-1; D is undetermined. The CDR3 is 14 amino acids. Trimming removed 1 base from V and 1 base from J, with 7 bases in between. Germline V lookup: CDR1 SEHNR, CDR2 FQNEAQ (reference sequence). The DNA of the CDR3 is TGTGCCAGCAGCTTAGAGATACCGAACACTGAAGCTTTCTTT. Amino acid sequence: CASSLEIPNTEAFF.

The chain is built from TRBV6-5 and TRBJ2-3; 7 bases are a match to TRBD1. The ends lost 6 bases at V and 4 bases at J; junction bases unmatched: 10. The length of the CDR3 is 15 residues. In germline, CDR1 is MNHEY, CDR2 SVGAGI. The CDR3, as DNA: TGTGCCAGCAGGTCTGACAGGGCGGGTTCAGATACGCAGTATTTT. Its protein is CASRSDRAGSDTQYF.

The rearrangement uses TRBV5-1 and TRBJ2-7; D is unresolved. V lost 0 bases and J 2 bases, leaving 9 bases between the germline ends. Germline V CDR1 and CDR2: SGHRS, YFSETQ. CDR3 length equals 14 residues. The CDR3 DNA is TGCGCCAGCAGCTTGGTAGCCCGCCCCTACGAGCAGTACTTC. This sequence encodes CASSLVARPYEQYF.

This clone was counted a few times. The chain is built from TRBV12-3 or TRBV12-4 and TRBJ2-1; D is undetermined. Deletions cut 2 bases from V and 6 bases from J, with 8 bases between. The CDR3 loop spans 13 amino acids. In nucleotides, the CDR3 is TGTGCCAGCAGTTTAAGCCGAGGCAATGAGCAGTTCTTC. It translates to CASSLSRGNEQFF.

This clone was observed a few times. This rearrangement joins TRBV14 to TRBJ1-1; D is unclear. V lost 0 bases and J 2 bases, leaving 4 bases between the germline ends. CDR3 length: 13 amino acids. Germline values: CDR1 SGHDN, CDR2 FVKESK. This CDR3 reads CASSQELNTEAFF. CDR3 DNA sequence: TGTGCCAGCAGCCAAGAACTTAACACTGAAGCTTTCTTT.

J is TRBJ1-2 and V is TRBV29-1; possible D gene TRBD1, 5 bases. This CDR3 comprises 10 residues. Germline values: CDR1 SQVTM, CDR2 ANQGSEA. V was cut by 8 bases and J by 6 bases, with 10 bases left in between. In DNA, the CDR3 is TGCAGCATCGGGGGGAATGGCTACACCTTC. Translating gives CSIGGNGYTF.

The chain has TRBV11-2 and TRBJ2-7; 7 bases map to TRBD1. Unmatched junction bases numbered 21, after V lost 1 base and J lost 9 bases. Germline V gene data show CDR1 as SGHAT and CDR2 as FQNNGV. The CDR3 contains 18 residues. For the CDR3, the DNA is TGTGCCAGCAGCTTAGTCGGTGGGGCAGGGGGTATTAGTGCAGGGCAGTACTTC. Translated: CASSLVGGAGGISAGQYF.

This clone has only a few counts. V is TRBV7-2 and J is TRBJ1-6; 9 nucleotides line up with TRBD1. CDR3 size: 15 residues. Germline values: CDR1 SGHTA, CDR2 FQGNSA. Trimming at V came to 2 bases and at J to 10 bases, leaving 6 bases not matched to a gene. The CDR3 here is CASSLLGTGWSPLHF. The CDR3 nucleotides are TGTGCCAGCAGCTTACTTGGGACAGGGTGGTCACCCCTCCACTTT.

In this sample, this clone is medium-sized. This rearrangement joins TRBV20-1 to TRBJ2-5; D uncertain. There are 10 residues in the CDR3. V was trimmed by 6 bases and J by 0 bases, leaving 2 bases between them. Germline assignment: CDR1 DFQATT and CDR2 SNEGSKA (reference sequence). The CDR3: CSANQETQYF. The DNA for the CDR3 is TGCAGTGCAAACCAAGAGACCCAGTACTTC.

The chain combines TRBV19 with TRBJ2-5, with TRBD2 matching 7 bases. The J segment lost 8 bases and the V segment lost 4 bases, leaving 13 bases of the junction unmatched. The CDR3 spans 15 residues. Germline V gene lookup returns CDR1 LNHDA and CDR2 SQIVND (reference sequence). The CDR3 region is CASSSSGTTRDTQYF. CDR3 sequence (DNA): TGTGCCAGTAGTAGCTCCGGGACTACAAGAGATACCCAGTACTTC. The whole variable domain, filled in from reference TRBV19 and TRBJ2-5, reads DGGITQSPKYLFRKEGQNVTLSCEQNLNHDAMYWYRQDPGQGLRLIYYSQIVNDFQKGDIAEGYSVSREKKESFPLTVTSAQKNPTAFYLCASSSSGTTRDTQYFGPGTRLLVL.

The rearrangement links TRBV19 to TRBJ2-7; D unclear. This CDR3 region has 15 residues. The V end lost 3 bases, the J end lost 2 bases, and 14 bases lay between the germline ends. Germline V gene lookup returns CDR1 LNHDA and CDR2 SQIVND (reference sequence). CDR3: CASSIRAGSPYEQYF. The CDR3 DNA follows: TGTGCCAGTAGTATTCGCGCTGGATCCCCCTACGAGCAGTACTTC.

This clone was detected once. This CDR3 is CASTLGGYEQYF. The CDR3 DNA reads TGTGCCAGCACCCTGGGGGGCTACGAGCAGTACTTC. This rearrangement joins TRBV12-3 or TRBV12-4 to TRBJ2-7; D may be TRBD2 (6 bases). V lost 7 bases to trimming and J lost 3 bases, with 10 bases between them. The CDR3 sequence is 12 residues long.